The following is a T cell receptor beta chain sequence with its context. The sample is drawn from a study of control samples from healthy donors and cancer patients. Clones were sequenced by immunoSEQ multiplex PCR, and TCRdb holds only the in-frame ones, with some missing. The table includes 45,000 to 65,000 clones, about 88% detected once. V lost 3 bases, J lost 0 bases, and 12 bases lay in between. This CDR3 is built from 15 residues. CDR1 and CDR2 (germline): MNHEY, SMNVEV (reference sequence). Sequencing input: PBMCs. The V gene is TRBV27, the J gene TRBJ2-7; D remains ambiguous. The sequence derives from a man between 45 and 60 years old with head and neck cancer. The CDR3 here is CASSFRERSSYEQYF. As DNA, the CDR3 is TGTGCCAGCAGTTTTAGAGAAAGGAGCTCCTACGAGCAGTACTTC.